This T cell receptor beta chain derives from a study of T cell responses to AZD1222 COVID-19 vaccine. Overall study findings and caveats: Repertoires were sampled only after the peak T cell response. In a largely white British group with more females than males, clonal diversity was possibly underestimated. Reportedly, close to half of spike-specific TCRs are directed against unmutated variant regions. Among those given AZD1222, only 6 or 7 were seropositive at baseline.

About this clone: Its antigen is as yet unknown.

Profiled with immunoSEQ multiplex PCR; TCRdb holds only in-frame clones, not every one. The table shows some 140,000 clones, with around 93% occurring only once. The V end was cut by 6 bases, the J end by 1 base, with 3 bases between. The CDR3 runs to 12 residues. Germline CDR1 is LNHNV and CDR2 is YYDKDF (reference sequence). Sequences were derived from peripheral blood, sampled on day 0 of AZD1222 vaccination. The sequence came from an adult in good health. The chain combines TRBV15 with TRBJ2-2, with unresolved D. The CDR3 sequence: CATSVNTGELFF. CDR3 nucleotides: TGTGCCACCAGTGTGAACACCGGGGAGCTGTTTTTT.